This TCR beta chain is drawn from a study of shared clonotypes between healthy human individuals. The overall study: The plates for each donor numbered three CD4 naive, three CD4 memory, two CD8 naive and one CD8 memory.

Germline V gives CDR1 SGDLS, CDR2 YYNGEE. This CDR3 is built from 15 residues. V lost 2 bases to trimming and J lost 4 bases; unmatched junction nucleotides: 5. The authors' processing: Sequence data from immunoSEQ were junction-only and lacked quality scores; consequently, filtering differed. Here immunoSEQ multiplex PCR was the method, and the copy in TCRdb shows in-frame clones only, minus some. V and J calls and clone size are copied from that table; D and trimming were computed from the DNA. The table includes 2 million to 3 million clones, approximately 93% detected once. A CD45RA+ naive subset and a CD45RA-negative memory subset were split from CD4+ cells.

This sequence joins TRBV9 and TRBJ1-3; 8 positions match TRBD1. Input material: naive CD4+ T cells from PBMCs. Documented subset: CD45RA+ positively selected. The sequence was obtained from a young man in good health. Some clones in this sample may be carry-over from other donors' samples. The CDR3 region has the DNA TGTGCCAGCAGCGTGGACAGGGTGGGCGGAAACACCATATATTTT. This translates into CASSVDRVGGNTIYF.